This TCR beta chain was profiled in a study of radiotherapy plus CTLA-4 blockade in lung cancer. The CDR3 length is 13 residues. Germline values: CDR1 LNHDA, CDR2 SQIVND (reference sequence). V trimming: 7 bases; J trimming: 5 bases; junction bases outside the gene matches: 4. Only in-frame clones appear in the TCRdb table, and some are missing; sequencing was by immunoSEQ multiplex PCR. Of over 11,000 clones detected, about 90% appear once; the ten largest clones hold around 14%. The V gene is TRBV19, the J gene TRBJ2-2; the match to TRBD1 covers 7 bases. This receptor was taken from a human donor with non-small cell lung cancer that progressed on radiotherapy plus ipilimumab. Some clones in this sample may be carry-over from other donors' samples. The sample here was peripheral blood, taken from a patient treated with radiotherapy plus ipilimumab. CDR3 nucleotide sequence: TGTGCCAGTATGACAGGGTGGACCGGGGAGCTGTTTTTT. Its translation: CASMTGWTGELFF. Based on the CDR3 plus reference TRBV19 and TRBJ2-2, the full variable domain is DGGITQSPKYLFRKEGQNVTLSCEQNLNHDAMYWYRQDPGQGLRLIYYSQIVNDFQKGDIAEGYSVSREKKESFPLTVTSAQKNPTAFYLCASMTGWTGELFFGEGSRLTVL.